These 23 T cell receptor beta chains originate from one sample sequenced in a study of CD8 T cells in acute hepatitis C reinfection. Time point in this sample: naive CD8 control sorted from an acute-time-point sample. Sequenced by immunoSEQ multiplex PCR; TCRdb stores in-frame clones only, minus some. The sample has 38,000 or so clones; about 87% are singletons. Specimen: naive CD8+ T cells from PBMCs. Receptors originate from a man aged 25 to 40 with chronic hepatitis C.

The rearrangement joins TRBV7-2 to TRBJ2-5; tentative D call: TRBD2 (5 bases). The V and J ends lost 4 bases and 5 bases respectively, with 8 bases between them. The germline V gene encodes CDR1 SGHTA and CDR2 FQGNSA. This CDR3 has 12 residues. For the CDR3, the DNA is TGTGCCAGCAGCTGGGAGTTTGAGACCCAGTACTTC. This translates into CASSWEFETQYF.

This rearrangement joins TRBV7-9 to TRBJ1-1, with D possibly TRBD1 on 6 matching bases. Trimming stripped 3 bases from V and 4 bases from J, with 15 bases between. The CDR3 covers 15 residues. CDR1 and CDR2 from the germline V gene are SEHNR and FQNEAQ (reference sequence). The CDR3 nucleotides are TGTGCCAGCAGCTTCCCACAGGGTGGGAGCACTGAAGCTTTCTTT. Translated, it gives CASSFPQGGSTEAFF.

CDR3 residues: CASSLTPHNEQFF. The CDR3 DNA follows: TGTGCCAGCAGCCTTACACCCCACAATGAGCAGTTCTTC. The chain joins TRBV27 to TRBJ2-1; no clear D gene. This CDR3 region has 13 residues. The germline gives CDR1 MNHEY, CDR2 SMNVEV (reference sequence). Trimming took 6 bases from V and 5 from J, leaving 11 bases between them.

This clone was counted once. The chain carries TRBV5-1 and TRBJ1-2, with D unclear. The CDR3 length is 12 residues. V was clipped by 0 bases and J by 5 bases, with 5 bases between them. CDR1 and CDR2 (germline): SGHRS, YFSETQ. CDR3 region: CASSLDGYGYTF. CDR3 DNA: TGCGCCAGCAGCTTGGACGGATATGGCTACACCTTC.

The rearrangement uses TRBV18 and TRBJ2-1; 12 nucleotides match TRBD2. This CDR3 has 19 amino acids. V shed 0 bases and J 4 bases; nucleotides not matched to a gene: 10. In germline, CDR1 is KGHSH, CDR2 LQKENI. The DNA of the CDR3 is TGTGCCAGCTCACCACCCAGACTAGCGGGAGAGATGGTTTACAATGAGCAGTTCTTC. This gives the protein CASSPPRLAGEMVYNEQFF.

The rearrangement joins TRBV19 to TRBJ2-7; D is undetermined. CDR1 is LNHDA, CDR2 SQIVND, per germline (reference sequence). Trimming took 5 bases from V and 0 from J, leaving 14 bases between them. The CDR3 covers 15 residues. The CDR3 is CASSVDSAPSYEQYF. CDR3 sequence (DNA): TGTGCCAGTAGTGTGGATTCGGCCCCCTCCTACGAGCAGTACTTC.

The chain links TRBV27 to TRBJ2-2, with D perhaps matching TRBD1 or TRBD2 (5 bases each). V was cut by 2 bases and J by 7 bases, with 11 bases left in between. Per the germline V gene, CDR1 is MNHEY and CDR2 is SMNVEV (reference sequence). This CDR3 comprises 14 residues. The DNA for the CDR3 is TGTGCCAGCAGTTTAATGGGGGAGTACGGGGAGCTGTTTTTT. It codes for CASSLMGEYGELFF.

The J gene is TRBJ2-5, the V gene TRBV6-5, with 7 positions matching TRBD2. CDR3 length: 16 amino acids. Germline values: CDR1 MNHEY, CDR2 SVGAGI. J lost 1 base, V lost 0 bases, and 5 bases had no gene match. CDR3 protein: CASSYSPSGLQETQYF. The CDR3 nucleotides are TGTGCCAGCAGTTACTCGCCTAGCGGCCTCCAAGAGACCCAGTACTTC.

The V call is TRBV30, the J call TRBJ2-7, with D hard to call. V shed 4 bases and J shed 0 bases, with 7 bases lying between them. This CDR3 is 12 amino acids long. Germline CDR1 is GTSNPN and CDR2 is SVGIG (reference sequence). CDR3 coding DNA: TGTGCCTGGACAGGTGACTCCTACGAGCAGTACTTC. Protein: CAWTGDSYEQYF.

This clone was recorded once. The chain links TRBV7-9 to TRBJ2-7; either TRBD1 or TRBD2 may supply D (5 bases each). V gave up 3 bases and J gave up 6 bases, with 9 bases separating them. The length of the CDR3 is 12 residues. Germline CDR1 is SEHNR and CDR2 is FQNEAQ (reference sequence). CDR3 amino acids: CASSFAGTEQYF. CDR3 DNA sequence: TGTGCCAGCAGCTTCGCAGGGACCGAGCAGTACTTC.

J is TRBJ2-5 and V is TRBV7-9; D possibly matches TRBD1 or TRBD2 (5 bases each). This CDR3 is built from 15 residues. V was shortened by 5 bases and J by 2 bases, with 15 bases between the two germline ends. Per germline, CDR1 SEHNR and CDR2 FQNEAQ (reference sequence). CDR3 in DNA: TGTGCCAGCAGCACCCTCAAGGGACGGCAAGAGACCCAGTACTTC. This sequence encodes CASSTLKGRQETQYF. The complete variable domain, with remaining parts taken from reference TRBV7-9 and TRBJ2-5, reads DTGVSQNPRHKITKRGQNVTFRCDPISEHNRLYWYRQTLGQGPEFLTYFQNEAQLEKSRLLSDRFSAERPKGSFSTLEIQRTEQGDSAMYLCASSTLKGRQETQYFGPGTRLLVL.

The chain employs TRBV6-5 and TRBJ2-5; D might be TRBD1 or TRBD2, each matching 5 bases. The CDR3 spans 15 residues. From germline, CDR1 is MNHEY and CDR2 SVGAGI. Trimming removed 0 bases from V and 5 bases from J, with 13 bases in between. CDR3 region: CASSYSSGTEETQYF. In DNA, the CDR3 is TGTGCCAGCAGTTACTCGAGTGGGACCGAGGAGACCCAGTACTTC.

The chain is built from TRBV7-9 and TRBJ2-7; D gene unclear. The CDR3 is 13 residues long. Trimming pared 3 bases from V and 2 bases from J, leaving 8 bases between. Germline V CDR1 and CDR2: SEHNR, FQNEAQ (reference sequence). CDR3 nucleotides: TGTGCCAGCAGCTTCGGAGACCCCTACGAGCAGTACTTC. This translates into CASSFGDPYEQYF.

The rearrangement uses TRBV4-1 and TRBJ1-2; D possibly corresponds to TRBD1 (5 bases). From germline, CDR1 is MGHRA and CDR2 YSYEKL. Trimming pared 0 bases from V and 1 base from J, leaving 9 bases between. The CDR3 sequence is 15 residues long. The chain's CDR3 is CASSQENRLNYGYTF. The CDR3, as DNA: TGCGCCAGCAGCCAAGAGAACAGGCTTAACTATGGCTACACCTTC.

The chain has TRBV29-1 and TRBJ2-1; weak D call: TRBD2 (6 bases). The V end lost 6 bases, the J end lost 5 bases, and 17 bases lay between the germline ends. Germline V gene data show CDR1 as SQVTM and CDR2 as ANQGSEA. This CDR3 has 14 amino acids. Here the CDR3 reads CSVAGGTLDNEQFF. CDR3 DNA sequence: TGCAGCGTCGCCGGAGGGACTCTCGACAATGAGCAGTTCTTC.

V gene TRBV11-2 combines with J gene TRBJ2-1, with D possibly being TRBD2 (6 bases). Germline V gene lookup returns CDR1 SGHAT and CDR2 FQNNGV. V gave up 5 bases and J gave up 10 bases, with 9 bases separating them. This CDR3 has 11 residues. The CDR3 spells CASSPGLEQFF. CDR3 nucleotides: TGTGCCAGCAGCCCAGGACTAGAGCAGTTCTTC.

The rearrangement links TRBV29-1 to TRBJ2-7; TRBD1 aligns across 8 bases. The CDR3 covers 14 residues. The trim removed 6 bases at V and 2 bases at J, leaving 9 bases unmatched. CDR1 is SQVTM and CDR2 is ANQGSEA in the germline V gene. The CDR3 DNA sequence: TGCAGCGTCCAGGGACAGGCGACCGCCTACGAGCAGTACTTC. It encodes CSVQGQATAYEQYF.

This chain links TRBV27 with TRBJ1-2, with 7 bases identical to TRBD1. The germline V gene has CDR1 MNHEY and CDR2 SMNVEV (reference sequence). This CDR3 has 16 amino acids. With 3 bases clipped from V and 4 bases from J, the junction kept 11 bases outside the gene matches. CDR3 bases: TGTGCCAGCAGTTTGTCCAAACAGGGGAGGGTCTATGGCTACACCTTC. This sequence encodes CASSLSKQGRVYGYTF.

The CDR3 protein is CSVETGDGTGELFF. CDR3 sequence (DNA): TGCAGCGTTGAGACGGGAGACGGAACCGGGGAGCTGTTTTTT. The chain links TRBV29-1 to TRBJ2-2; D may be TRBD2 (6 bases). Trimming removed 3 bases at V and 5 bases at J, with 13 bases between. The CDR3 totals 14 residues. The germline V gene has CDR1 SQVTM and CDR2 ANQGSEA.

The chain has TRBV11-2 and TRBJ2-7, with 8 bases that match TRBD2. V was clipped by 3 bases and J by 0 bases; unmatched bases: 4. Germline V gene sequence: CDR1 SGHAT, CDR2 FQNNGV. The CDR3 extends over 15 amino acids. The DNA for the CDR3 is TGTGCCAGCAGCTTCGGTGCGGGGGGCTCCTACGAGCAGTACTTC. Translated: CASSFGAGGSYEQYF.

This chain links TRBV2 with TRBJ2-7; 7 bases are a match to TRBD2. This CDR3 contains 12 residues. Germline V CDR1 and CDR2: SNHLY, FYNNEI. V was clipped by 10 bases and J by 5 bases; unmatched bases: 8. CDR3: CATVTGRNEQYF. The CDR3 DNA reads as TGTGCCACCGTTACCGGGAGGAACGAGCAGTACTTC. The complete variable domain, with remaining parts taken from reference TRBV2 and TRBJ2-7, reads EPEVTQTPSHQVTQMGQEVILRCVPISNHLYFYWYRQILGQKVEFLVSFYNNEISEKSEIFDDQFSVERPDGSNFTLKIRSTKLEDSAMYFCATVTGRNEQYFGPGTRLTVT.

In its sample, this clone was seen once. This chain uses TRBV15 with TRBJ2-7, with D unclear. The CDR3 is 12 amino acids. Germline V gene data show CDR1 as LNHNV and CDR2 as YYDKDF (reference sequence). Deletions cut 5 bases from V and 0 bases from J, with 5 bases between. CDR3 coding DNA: TGTGCCACCAGCTTGGACTCCTACGAGCAGTACTTC. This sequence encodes CATSLDSYEQYF.

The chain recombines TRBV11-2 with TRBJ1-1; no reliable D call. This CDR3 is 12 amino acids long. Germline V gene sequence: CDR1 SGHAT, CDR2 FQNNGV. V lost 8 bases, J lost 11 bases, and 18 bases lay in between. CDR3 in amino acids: CASASSTPGAFF. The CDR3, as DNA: TGTGCCAGCGCATCTAGCACCCCAGGCGCTTTCTTT.